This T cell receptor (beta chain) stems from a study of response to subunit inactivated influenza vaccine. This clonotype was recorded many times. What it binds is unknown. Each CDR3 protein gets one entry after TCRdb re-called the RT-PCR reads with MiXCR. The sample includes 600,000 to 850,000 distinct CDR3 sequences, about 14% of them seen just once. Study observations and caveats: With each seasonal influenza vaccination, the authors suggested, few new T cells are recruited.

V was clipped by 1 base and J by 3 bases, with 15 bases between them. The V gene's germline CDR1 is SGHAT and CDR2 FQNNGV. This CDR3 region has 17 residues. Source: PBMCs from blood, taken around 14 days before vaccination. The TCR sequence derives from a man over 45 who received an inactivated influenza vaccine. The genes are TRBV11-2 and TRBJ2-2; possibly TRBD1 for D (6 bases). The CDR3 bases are TGTGCCAGCAGCTTAGCACCAGATTCAGGGGACACCGGGGAGCTGTTTTTT. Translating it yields CASSLAPDSGDTGELFF.